The 10 T cell receptor beta chains below all came from one sample that was sequenced in a study of OX40 agonist ivuxolimab in advanced cancers. Assay: immunoSEQ multiplex PCR; the TCRdb copy retains only in-frame clones and omits some. This sample has around 89,000 clones, with approximately 90% found just once. This specimen consisted of CD4+ or CD8+ T cells sorted from blood, obtained in a trial of the OX40 agonist ivuxolimab. The receptors shown here come from an adult with an advanced solid tumor such as melanoma, head and neck, liver or kidney cancer.

The CDR3 DNA sequence: TGTGCCAGCAGCTACTACGGACGGGAGGGGTACGAGCAGTACTTC. As protein: CASSYYGREGYEQYF. The chain has TRBV7-2 and TRBJ2-7; TRBD2 aligns across 8 bases. The CDR3 is 15 residues long. Per germline, CDR1 SGHTA and CDR2 FQGNSA. The V segment lost 4 bases and the J segment 4 bases; nucleotides outside the gene matches: 9.

The chain has TRBV28 and TRBJ1-1, with D possibly TRBD1 on 5 matching bases. Trimming removed 5 bases at V and 13 bases at J, with 17 bases between. CDR1 is MDHEN and CDR2 is SYDVKM in the germline V gene. The CDR3 is 12 amino acids. CDR3 sequence: CASSPEGVYDFF. The CDR3 nucleotides read TGTGCCAGCAGTCCAGAAGGGGTTTACGATTTCTTT.

The chain is built from TRBV5-4 and TRBJ2-7, with 7 bases that match TRBD1. There are 15 residues in the CDR3. The junction had 11 bases not matched to a gene; V was cut back by 3 bases and J by 5 bases. Per germline, CDR1 SGHNT and CDR2 YYREEE (reference sequence). CDR3 sequence: CASSSRDRALHEQYF. CDR3 in DNA: TGTGCCAGCAGCTCCCGAGACAGGGCATTGCACGAGCAGTACTTC.

This chain connects TRBV4-3 to TRBJ2-2; D remains unclear. Germline V gene sequence: CDR1 LGHNA, CDR2 YSLEER. CDR3 length: 17 residues. The germline V and J ends were trimmed by 4 bases and 1 base, with 16 bases remaining between them. CDR3 loop: CASSPSIARLNTGELFF. CDR3 nucleotides: TGCGCCAGCAGCCCCTCAATTGCGCGGCTGAACACCGGGGAGCTGTTTTTT.

The V and J genes are TRBV14 and TRBJ2-4; D might be TRBD1 (5 bases). Trimming took 1 base from V and 3 from J, leaving 16 bases between them. The CDR3 runs 17 residues. Germline loops: CDR1 SGHDN, CDR2 FVKESK. CDR3 sequence: CASSQGQGKEGKNIQYF. CDR3 in DNA: TGTGCCAGCAGCCAAGGGCAGGGCAAGGAAGGCAAAAACATTCAGTACTTC.

The chain has TRBV25-1 and TRBJ1-1, with a tentative D call TRBD1 (6 bases). The CDR3 runs 12 residues. Germline CDR1 is MGHDK and CDR2 is SYGVNS. V lost 2 bases and J lost 11, with 12 bases in between. The CDR3 DNA sequence: TGTGCCAGCAGTGAAGCGGGGGCAGCGGCTTTCTTT. This gives the protein CASSEAGAAAFF.

This clone was counted a single time. The rearrangement uses TRBV28 and TRBJ2-1; D uncertain. CDR1 is MDHEN, CDR2 SYDVKM, per germline. This CDR3 spans 12 amino acids. The V end lost 7 bases, the J end lost 2 bases, and 6 bases lay between the germline ends. CDR3 protein: CASTGAYNEQFF. In DNA form, the CDR3 reads TGTGCCAGCACCGGAGCCTACAATGAGCAGTTCTTC.

The chain joins TRBV5-6 to TRBJ2-3; the D is unclear. This CDR3 region has 14 residues. Trimming took 2 bases from V and 4 from J, leaving 11 bases between them. Germline loops: CDR1 SGHDT, CDR2 YYEEEE. In nucleotides, the CDR3 is TGTGCCAGCAGCTTACTGTCTGGCCCAGATACGCAGTATTTT. As protein: CASSLLSGPDTQYF.

V gene TRBV20-1 combines with J gene TRBJ2-1, with D uncertain. The CDR3 has 10 residues. Germline V gene data show CDR1 as DFQATT and CDR2 as SNEGSKA (reference sequence). Trimming took 5 bases from V and 5 from J, leaving 4 bases between them. Written as DNA, the CDR3 is TGCAGTGCTGACGACAATGAGCAGTTCTTC. This translates into CSADDNEQFF.

This clone showed up just once. J is TRBJ1-4 and V is TRBV19; unclear D gene. From germline, CDR1 is LNHDA and CDR2 SQIVND (reference sequence). The CDR3 has 15 residues. Trimming left V 6 bases short and J 7 bases short, with 18 bases between. The CDR3 loop reads CASRKAGRLGEKLFF. The CDR3 DNA reads as TGTGCCAGTAGAAAGGCGGGGAGATTGGGTGAAAAACTGTTTTTT.